This TCR beta chain appears in the sequencing data of a study of blood T cell repertoires in COVID-19 (dated by TCRdb to about 2020). Turning to the overall study: Collaborator samples came from the United States, Italy and Spain and covered acute and convalescent phases of COVID-19. The material from the prospective study consisted of cDNA or gDNA derived from T cells, B-cell-depleted T cells, or PBMCs. The dataset comprised deeply sampled blood TCRbeta repertoires from subjects exposed to, actively infected with, or recovered from COVID-19. The repertoires were released in a freely available public database meant as a resource for research on the immune response to SARS-CoV-2. Samples were obtained from the ongoing ImmuneRACE study (first 160 participants) and from about 1,300 subjects provided by 6 global collaborators. Sample metadata almost always included a de-identified subject ID, COVID-19 status, age in years and sex. Where HLA class I and class II types were available, the types were taken from metadata supplied by the sample provider, not from assay-based typing.

Study-wide conclusions, independent of this receptor: The quantity of clinical and demographic metadata differed by source and by participant and was supplied without curation.

Based on the germline V gene, the CDR1 and CDR2 sequences are SGHRS and YFSETQ. Taken from cysteine to phenylalanine, the CDR3 has 14 residues. Kept here is only the CDR3 DNA, which spans 42 bases and is read in frame from base 1. The junction shows trimming of 0 bases on V and 7 bases on J, plus 13 bases between the germline ends. The immunoSEQ Assay, a bias-controlled multiplex PCR, was used to amplify TCRbeta CDR3 regions from genomic DNA. The source study handled its data this way. The number of nucleated cells in each sample was estimated from the amplification of reference gene primers within the assay. Sequence reads were collapsed and filtered to measure the absolute abundance of every unique TCRbeta CDR3 rearrangement. For each sample, productive Simpson clonality was calculated as the square root of Simpson's diversity index across productive rearrangements. Sourced from immuneACCESS, this table was stored by TCRdb with only in-frame sequences that have V and J called. A share of the clones is absent; for the studies checked, an unresolved V gene accounts for under half, and the remainder has no known explanation. V and J calls and clone size are those listed in that table; D and trimming were worked out from the DNA. This sample lists about 240,000 clones; 82% were detected once. Around 5% of the sample is taken by the ten largest.

As regards this clone: What antigen it recognizes has not been identified. Base quality data are lacking; no much larger clone is found one base away.

The collaborating institutions used their own protocols to collect whole blood in K2EDTA tubes. For TCRbeta analysis, collaborator samples were shipped as frozen whole blood, as isolated PBMCs, or as DNA extracted from either sample type. The specimen sequenced was peripheral blood. This sequence originates from a woman in her sixties or seventies with acute or convalescent COVID-19. Rearrangement joined TRBV5-1 to TRBJ1-2, and TRBD1 may be the D gene, going by 5 matching bases. The CDR3 reads as follows: CASSLEGEVGGYTF. The nucleotide sequence reads as follows: TGCGCCAGCAGCTTGGAAGGGGAAGTTGGTGGCTACACCTTC.